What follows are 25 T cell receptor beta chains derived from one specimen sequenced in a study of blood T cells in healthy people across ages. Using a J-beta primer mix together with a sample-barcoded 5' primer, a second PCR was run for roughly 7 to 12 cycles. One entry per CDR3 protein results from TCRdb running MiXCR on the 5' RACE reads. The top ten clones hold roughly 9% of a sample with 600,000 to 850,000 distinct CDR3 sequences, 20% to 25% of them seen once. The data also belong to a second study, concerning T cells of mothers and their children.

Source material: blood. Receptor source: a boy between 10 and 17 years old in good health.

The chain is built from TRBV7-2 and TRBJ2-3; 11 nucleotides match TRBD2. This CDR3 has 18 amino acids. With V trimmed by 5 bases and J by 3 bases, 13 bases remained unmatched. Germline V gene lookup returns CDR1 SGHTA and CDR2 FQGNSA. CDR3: CASSQTSGGSVRTDTQYF. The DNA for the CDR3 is TGTGCCAGCAGCCAAACTAGCGGGGGATCGGTGCGGACAGATACGCAGTATTTT.

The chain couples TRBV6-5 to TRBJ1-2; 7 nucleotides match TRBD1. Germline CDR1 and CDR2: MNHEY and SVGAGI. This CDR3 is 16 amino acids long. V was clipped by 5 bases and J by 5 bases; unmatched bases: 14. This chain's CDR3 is CASSQYDRELKYGYTF. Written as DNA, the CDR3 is TGTGCCAGCAGTCAATACGACAGGGAGCTAAAATATGGCTACACCTTC.

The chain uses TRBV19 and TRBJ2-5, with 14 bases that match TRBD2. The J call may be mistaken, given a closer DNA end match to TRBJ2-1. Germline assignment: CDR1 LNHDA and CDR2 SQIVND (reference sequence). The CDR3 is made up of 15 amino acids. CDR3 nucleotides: TGTGCCAGTAGTTTGGGACTAGCGGGGGCCGTTGAGCAGTTCTTC. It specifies CASSLGLAGAVEQFF.

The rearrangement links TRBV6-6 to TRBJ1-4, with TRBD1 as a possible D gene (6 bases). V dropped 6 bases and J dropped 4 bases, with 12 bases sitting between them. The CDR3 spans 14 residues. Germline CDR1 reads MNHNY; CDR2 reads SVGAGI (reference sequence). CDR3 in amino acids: CASRTDSLNEKLFF. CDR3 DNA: TGTGCCAGCAGGACGGACAGCCTTAATGAAAAACTGTTTTTT.

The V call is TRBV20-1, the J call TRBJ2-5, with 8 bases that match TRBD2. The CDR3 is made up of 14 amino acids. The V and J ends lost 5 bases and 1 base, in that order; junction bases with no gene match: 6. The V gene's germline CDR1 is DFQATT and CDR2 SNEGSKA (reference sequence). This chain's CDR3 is CSADSLAAQETQYF. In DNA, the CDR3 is TGCAGTGCTGATTCACTAGCGGCCCAAGAGACCCAGTACTTC.

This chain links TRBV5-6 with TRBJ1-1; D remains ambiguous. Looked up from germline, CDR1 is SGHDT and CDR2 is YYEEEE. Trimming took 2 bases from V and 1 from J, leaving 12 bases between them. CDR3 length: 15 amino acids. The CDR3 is CASSFGTMPNTEAFF. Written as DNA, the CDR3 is TGTGCCAGCAGCTTTGGTACCATGCCGAACACTGAAGCTTTCTTT.

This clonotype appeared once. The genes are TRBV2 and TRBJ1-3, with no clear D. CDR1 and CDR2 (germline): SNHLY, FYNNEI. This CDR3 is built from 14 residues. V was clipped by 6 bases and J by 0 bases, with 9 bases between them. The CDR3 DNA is TGTGCCAGCAGGCAGAGGGTCTCTGGAAACACCATATATTTT. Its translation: CASRQRVSGNTIYF.

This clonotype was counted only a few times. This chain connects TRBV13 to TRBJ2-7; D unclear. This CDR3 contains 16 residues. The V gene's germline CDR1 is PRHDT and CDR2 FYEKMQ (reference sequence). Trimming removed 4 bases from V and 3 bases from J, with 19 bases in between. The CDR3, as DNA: TGTGCCAGCAGCTCCCCCTTTAGGCTCGGTAACTACGAGCAGTACTTC. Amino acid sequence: CASSSPFRLGNYEQYF.

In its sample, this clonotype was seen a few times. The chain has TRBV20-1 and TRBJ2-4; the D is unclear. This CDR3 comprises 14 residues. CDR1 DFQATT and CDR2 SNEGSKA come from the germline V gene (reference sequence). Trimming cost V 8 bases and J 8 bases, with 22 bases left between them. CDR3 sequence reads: CSPIRAPLADIQYF. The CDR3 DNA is TGCAGTCCGATCCGGGCCCCCCTTGCGGACATTCAGTACTTC.

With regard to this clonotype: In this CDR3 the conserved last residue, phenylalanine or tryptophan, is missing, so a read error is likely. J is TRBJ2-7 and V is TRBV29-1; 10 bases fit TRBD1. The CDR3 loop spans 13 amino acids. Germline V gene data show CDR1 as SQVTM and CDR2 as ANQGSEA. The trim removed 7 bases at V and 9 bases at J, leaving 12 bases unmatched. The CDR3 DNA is TGCAGCGCCACGACAGGGGGCGAATTTGCGCAGTACCTC. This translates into CSATTGGEFAQYL.

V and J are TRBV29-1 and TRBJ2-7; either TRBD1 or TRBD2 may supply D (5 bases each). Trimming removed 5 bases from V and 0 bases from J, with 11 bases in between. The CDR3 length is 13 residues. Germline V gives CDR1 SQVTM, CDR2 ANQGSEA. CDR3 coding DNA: TGCAGCGTTTGGGGACGCACCTCCTACGAGCAGTACTTC. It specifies CSVWGRTSYEQYF.

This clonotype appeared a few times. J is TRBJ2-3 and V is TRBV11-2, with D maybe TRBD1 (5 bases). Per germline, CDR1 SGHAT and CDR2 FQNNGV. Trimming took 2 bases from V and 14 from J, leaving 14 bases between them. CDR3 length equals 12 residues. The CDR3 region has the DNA TGTGCCAGCAGCTTAAATATAGGAACAGGGTATTTT. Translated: CASSLNIGTGYF.

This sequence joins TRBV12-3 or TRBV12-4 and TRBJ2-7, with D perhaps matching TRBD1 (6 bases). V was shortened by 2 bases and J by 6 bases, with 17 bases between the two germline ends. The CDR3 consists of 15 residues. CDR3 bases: TGTGCCAGCAGTTTAATCCAGGGGCTGGGCCTCGAGCAGTACTTC. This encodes CASSLIQGLGLEQYF.

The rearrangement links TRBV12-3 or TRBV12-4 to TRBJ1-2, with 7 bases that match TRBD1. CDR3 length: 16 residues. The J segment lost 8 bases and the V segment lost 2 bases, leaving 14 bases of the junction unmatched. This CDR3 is CASSLYRGSADGGYTF. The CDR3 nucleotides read TGTGCCAGCAGTTTATACAGGGGCTCGGCTGATGGCGGCTACACCTTC.

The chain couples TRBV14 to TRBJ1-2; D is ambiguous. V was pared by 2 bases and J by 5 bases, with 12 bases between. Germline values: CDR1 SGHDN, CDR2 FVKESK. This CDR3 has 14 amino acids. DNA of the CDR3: TGTGCCAGCAGCCAATGGCGGGGTCGGTATGGCTACACCTTC. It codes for CASSQWRGRYGYTF.

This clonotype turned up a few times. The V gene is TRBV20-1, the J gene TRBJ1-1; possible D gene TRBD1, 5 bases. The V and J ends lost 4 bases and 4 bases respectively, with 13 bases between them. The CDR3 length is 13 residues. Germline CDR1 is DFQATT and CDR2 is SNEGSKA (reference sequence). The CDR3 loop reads CSATGQGGTEAFF. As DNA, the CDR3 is TGCAGTGCTACGGGGCAGGGCGGCACTGAAGCTTTCTTT.

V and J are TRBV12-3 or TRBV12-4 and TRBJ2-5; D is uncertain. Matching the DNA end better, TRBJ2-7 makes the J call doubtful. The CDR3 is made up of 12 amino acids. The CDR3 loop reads CASSPWANEQYF. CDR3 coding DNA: TGTGCCAGCAGCCCTTGGGCAAACGAGCAGTACTTC.

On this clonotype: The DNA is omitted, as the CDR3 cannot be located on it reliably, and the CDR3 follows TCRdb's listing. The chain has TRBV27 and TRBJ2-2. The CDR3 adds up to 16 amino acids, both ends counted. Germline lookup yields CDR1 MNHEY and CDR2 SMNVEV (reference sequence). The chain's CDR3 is CASSLSRDGSPGSCFF.

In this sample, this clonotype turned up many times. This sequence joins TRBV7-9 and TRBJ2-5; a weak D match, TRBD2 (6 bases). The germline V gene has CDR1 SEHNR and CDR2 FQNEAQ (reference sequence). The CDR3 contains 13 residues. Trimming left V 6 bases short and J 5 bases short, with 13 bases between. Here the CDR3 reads CASRRLVGETQYF. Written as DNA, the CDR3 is TGTGCCAGCAGGCGACTAGTAGGCGAGACCCAGTACTTC. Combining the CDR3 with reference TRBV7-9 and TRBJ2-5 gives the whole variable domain DTGVSQNPRHKITKRGQNVTFRCDPISEHNRLYWYRQTLGQGPEFLTYFQNEAQLEKSRLLSDRFSAERPKGSFSTLEIQRTEQGDSAMYLCASRRLVGETQYFGPGTRLLVL.

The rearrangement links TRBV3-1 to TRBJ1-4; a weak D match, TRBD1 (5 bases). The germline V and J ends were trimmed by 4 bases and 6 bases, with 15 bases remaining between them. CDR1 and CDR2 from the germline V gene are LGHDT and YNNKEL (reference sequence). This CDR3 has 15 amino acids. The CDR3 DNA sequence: TGTGCCAGCAGCCCTTATTTGGGGGGTGATGAAAAACTGTTTTTT. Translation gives CASSPYLGGDEKLFF.

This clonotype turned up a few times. CDR3 protein: CASSYSNSYQETQYF. As DNA, the CDR3 is TGTGCCAGCAGTTACTCGAACAGCTACCAAGAGACCCAGTACTTC. The chain combines TRBV6-6 with TRBJ2-5; D not resolved. Trimming removed 0 bases from V and 0 bases from J, with 8 bases in between. Germline V gene lookup returns CDR1 MNHNY and CDR2 SVGAGI (reference sequence). This CDR3 is built from 15 residues.

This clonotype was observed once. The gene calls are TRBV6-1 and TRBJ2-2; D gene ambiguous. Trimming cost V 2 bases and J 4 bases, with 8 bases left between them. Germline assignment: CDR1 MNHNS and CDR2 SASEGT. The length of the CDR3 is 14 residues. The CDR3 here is CASSEPSSTGELFF. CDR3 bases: TGTGCCAGCAGTGAACCATCGAGCACCGGGGAGCTGTTTTTT.

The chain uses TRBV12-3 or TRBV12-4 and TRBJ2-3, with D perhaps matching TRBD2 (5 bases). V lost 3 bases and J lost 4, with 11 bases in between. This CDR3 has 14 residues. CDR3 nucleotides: TGTGCCAGCAGTTTTCTTAGCGAGGCAGATACGCAGTATTTT. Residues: CASSFLSEADTQYF.

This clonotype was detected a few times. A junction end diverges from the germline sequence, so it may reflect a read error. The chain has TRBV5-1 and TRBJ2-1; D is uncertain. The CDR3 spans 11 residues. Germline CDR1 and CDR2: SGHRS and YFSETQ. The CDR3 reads CASSSFNEQFF. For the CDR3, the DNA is TGCGCCAGCAGCTCCTTCAATGAGCAGTTCTTC.

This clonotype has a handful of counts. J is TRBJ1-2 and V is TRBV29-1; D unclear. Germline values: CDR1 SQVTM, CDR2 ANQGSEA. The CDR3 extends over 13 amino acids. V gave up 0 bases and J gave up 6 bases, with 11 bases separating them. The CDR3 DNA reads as TGCAGCGTTGAAGATGTAGTGTCAGATGGCTACACCTTC. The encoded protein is CSVEDVVSDGYTF.